The rows below give T cell receptor beta chains drawn from one sample of a study of T cell responses to AZD1222 COVID-19 vaccine. Measured with immunoSEQ multiplex PCR; TCRdb has only the in-frame clones, and not every one. This repertoire shows some 120,000 clones, about 88% found once; its top ten account for under 9%. The sequences come from peripheral blood, collected on day 0 of AZD1222 vaccination. The source is an adult in good health. Each CDR3 is given with its conserved first and last residue. The order of the fields is V gene, J gene, clone size, CDR3 protein. The size of a clone is reported for some rows only, either as once, few or many, or as a class for expanded clones.

TRBV18,TRBJ1-5,-,CASSPPNNQPQHF
TRBV27,TRBJ1-4,-,CASSLTYLEKLFF
TRBV5-6,TRBJ1-1,-,CASSFRVTEAFF
TRBV7-3,TRBJ1-6,-,CASSQPGQGFSYNSPLHF
TRBV29-1,TRBJ2-7,-,CSVLFRDREAYEQYF
TRBV7-9,TRBJ2-7,-,CASSLEPDRGLREQYF
TRBV28,TRBJ2-2,few,CATTSPTGPNTGELFF
TRBV6-1,TRBJ1-6,-,CASSAISDNRGGNSPLHF
TRBV5-1,TRBJ2-2,-,CASSFGGGNTGELFF
TRBV28,TRBJ1-6,once,CASSTGTGGVYSPLHF
TRBV7-2,TRBJ2-7,-,CASSSNRGDEQYF
TRBV5-4,TRBJ1-2,-,CASSLAGQSYGYTF
TRBV2,TRBJ1-1,-,CASSAQGIGTEAFF
TRBV12-3/TRBV12-4,TRBJ1-2,-,CASSFRGWGGYTF
TRBV28,TRBJ1-4,-,CASSLVHEKLFF
TRBV7-9,TRBJ2-7,few,CASSLGTQIDEQYF
TRBV5-4,TRBJ1-1,-,CASSYRTGENTEAFF
TRBV19,TRBJ2-7,-,CASSTQEGEQYF
TRBV30,TRBJ1-3,-,CAWNRQTGNTIYF
TRBV30,TRBJ2-7,-,CAFDREGYEQYF
TRBV18,TRBJ1-6,-,CASSRDSLSPLHF
TRBV15,TRBJ1-2,few,CATSRGNGWGYTF
TRBV3-1/TRBV3-2,TRBJ1-4,-,CASSQGHRDSCNEKLFF
TRBV18,TRBJ1-6,-,CASSQLGQGADSPLHF
TRBV6-2/TRBV6-3,TRBJ1-5,-,CASSTTTGGDQPQHF
TRBV19,TRBJ1-5,-,CASSLKRPGQGARNQPQHF
TRBV4-1,TRBJ1-2,once,CASSQSAGQLLYGYTF
TRBV3-1/TRBV3-2,TRBJ2-3,-,CASSRGPTDTQYF
TRBV6-5,TRBJ2-7,-,CASRAGSPPYYEQYF
TRBV5-6,TRBJ2-5,-,CASSERGETQYF
TRBV7-3,TRBJ2-2,-,CASSLSQQPTGELFF
TRBV28,TRBJ1-2,-,CASSWGDRSSYGYTF
TRBV2,TRBJ1-6,-,CAIRMNYNSPLHF
TRBV4-1,TRBJ1-2,-,CASSQGVADGHYGYTF
TRBV18,TRBJ2-2,-,CASSPLLLGQGSGELFF
TRBV7-8,TRBJ2-1,few,CASSFGTAGNEQFF
TRBV18,TRBJ2-5,-,CASSQRTGNLTQYF
TRBV7-2,TRBJ1-6,-,CASSLEADYNSPLHF
TRBV19,TRBJ2-4,-,CASGTSEPKNIQYF
TRBV5-1,TRBJ1-2,-,CASSLRTDYGYTF
TRBV7-9,TRBJ2-7,-,CASSLGTRAFEQYF
TRBV27,TRBJ1-2,once,CASSGSPLTYGYTF
TRBV27,TRBJ1-3,-,CASSFTSGNTIYF
TRBV24-1,TRBJ2-1,few,CATSDPGPENNEQFF
TRBV11-3,TRBJ2-2,-,CASTRGGELFF
TRBV6-6,TRBJ1-2,-,CASTIGDSGYTF
TRBV5-1,TRBJ1-1,-,CASSLGAGDTEAFF
TRBV29-1,TRBJ2-5,-,CSVGAGGWQETQYF
TRBV20-1,TRBJ1-4,-,CSARSEKLFF
TRBV6-1,TRBJ1-3,once,CASSEDPGQGLSGNTIYF